This paragraph covers one T cell receptor (beta chain) sequence. Its target is not known. Primers used in a second PCR of about 7 to 12 cycles were a sample-barcoded 5' primer and a J-beta primer mix. Researchers report that a template-switch adaptor with 12 random nucleotides tagged each cDNA molecule. TCRdb used MiXCR to reprocess the 5' RACE reads, holding one entry per CDR3 protein. The repertoire includes about 640,000 distinct CDR3 sequences, 40% to 50% of them detected once, and around 30% sits in the top ten. The sample is drawn from a study of blood T cells in healthy people across ages. Study information: About one barcoded beta molecule per two T cells was captured by template switching. Study-level findings and limits: Observed TCR beta diversity per million T cells went down as age went up. This fall followed a roughly linear course with age.

There were healthy Caucasian individuals from Russia, aged about 6 to 95, serving as donors. CDR3 length: 13 amino acids. CDR1 is SGDLS, CDR2 YYNGEE, per germline. V lost 0 bases and J lost 5, with 6 bases in between. The TCR was taken from a man aged 80 or over in good health. The sequenced material came from blood. The rearrangement uses TRBV9 and TRBJ1-5; D uncertain. In DNA, the CDR3 is TGTGCCAGCAGCGTAGGGTTGGATCAGCCCCAGCATTTT. It specifies CASSVGLDQPQHF.